These 25 T cell receptor beta chains came from one sample sequenced in a study of cytomegalovirus exposure and HLA in healthy donors. The PCR made use of 60 Vbeta and 13 Jbeta primers. The repertoire was sequenced with immunoSEQ multiplex PCR; TCRdb's copy has only in-frame clones and lacks some. The sample holds over 55,000 clones; around 81% are singletons and the top ten take almost 6%. The sequenced material came from PBMCs. The receptors shown here come from a male donor in good health and CMV-seronegative.

The chain employs TRBV15 and TRBJ1-5; no clear D. V lost 0 bases and J lost 4, with 7 bases in between. CDR1 and CDR2 (germline): LNHNV, YYDKDF (reference sequence). This CDR3 comprises 14 residues. In nucleotides, the CDR3 is TGTGCCACCAGCAGAGAAGGAGGGAATCAGCCCCAGCATTTT. Translating gives CATSREGGNQPQHF. Using reference TRBV15 and TRBJ1-5 for the parts outside the CDR3, the full variable domain is DAMVIQNPRYQVTQFGKPVTLSCSQTLNHNVMYWYQQKSSQAPKLLFHYYDKDFNNEADTPDNFQSRRPNTSFCFLDIRSPGLGDTAMYLCATSREGGNQPQHFGDGTRLSIL.

The V and J genes are TRBV6-6 and TRBJ2-5, with D perhaps matching TRBD2 (5 bases). The V end lost 4 bases, the J end lost 5 bases, and 11 bases lay between the germline ends. The CDR3 has 13 residues. The germline V gene encodes CDR1 MNHNY and CDR2 SVGAGI (reference sequence). The CDR3 protein is CASSFGADETQYF. CDR3 in DNA: TGTGCCAGCAGTTTTGGAGCGGACGAGACCCAGTACTTC.

About this clone: Other nucleotide sequences in the sample specify the same CDR3. The genes are TRBV9 and TRBJ2-7; 8 bases align to TRBD2. Trimming took 0 bases from V and 2 from J; bases not matched to a gene: 10. Looked up from germline, CDR1 is SGDLS and CDR2 is YYNGEE. The CDR3 runs 17 residues. The chain's CDR3 is CASSVGPMEAGAYEQYF. DNA of the CDR3: TGTGCCAGCAGCGTAGGTCCGATGGAAGCGGGGGCCTACGAGCAGTACTTC.

The rearrangement uses TRBV6-5 and TRBJ1-1, with D maybe TRBD1 (5 bases). Germline CDR1 is MNHEY and CDR2 is SVGAGI. Trimming cost V 0 bases and J 10 bases, with 12 bases left between them. The CDR3 sequence is 13 residues long. The CDR3 here is CASSYSNVGGAFF. The CDR3 DNA reads as TGTGCCAGCAGTTACTCGAACGTGGGGGGAGCTTTCTTT.

V gene TRBV27 combines with J gene TRBJ2-5; D is perhaps TRBD1 (8 bases). The DNA end lines up better with TRBJ2-7; the J call may be wrong. In germline, CDR1 is MNHEY, CDR2 SMNVEV (reference sequence). The CDR3 length is 16 residues. The CDR3 DNA follows: TGTGCCAGCAGTGCATCACAGGGGGGGATCTCCTACGAGCAGTACTTC. Translated: CASSASQGGISYEQYF.

The chain is built from TRBV29-1 and TRBJ1-3, with 8 bases lining up with TRBD1. The junction had 6 bases not matched to a gene; V was cut back by 7 bases and J by 4 bases. The CDR3 contains 13 residues. Germline V gene sequence: CDR1 SQVTM, CDR2 ANQGSEA. CDR3 sequence reads: CSGRTGNGNTIYF. The CDR3 DNA reads TGCAGCGGGAGGACAGGGAACGGAAACACCATATATTTT.

This clone was observed a few times. The chain couples TRBV7-9 to TRBJ1-1; D not resolved. The CDR3 consists of 13 residues. The germline V gene has CDR1 SEHNR and CDR2 FQNEAQ (reference sequence). The germline V and J ends were trimmed by 0 bases and 2 bases, with 4 bases remaining between them. The CDR3 coding sequence is TGTGCCAGCAGCTTAGCCGGTAACACTGAAGCTTTCTTT. This gives the protein CASSLAGNTEAFF. The full variable domain, completed using reference TRBV7-9 and TRBJ1-1, is DTGVSQNPRHKITKRGQNVTFRCDPISEHNRLYWYRQTLGQGPEFLTYFQNEAQLEKSRLLSDRFSAERPKGSFSTLEIQRTEQGDSAMYLCASSLAGNTEAFFGQGTRLTVV.

The CDR3 spells CASSQEWGESSYEQYF. The CDR3 DNA sequence: TGCGCCAGCAGCCAAGAGTGGGGGGAGAGCTCCTACGAGCAGTACTTC. The genes are TRBV4-3 and TRBJ2-7, with D possibly matching TRBD2 (6 bases). The CDR3 is 16 amino acids. From germline, CDR1 is LGHNA and CDR2 YSLEER. V lost 0 bases, J lost 0 bases, and 12 bases lay in between.

This clone was observed a handful of times. V is TRBV4-3 and J is TRBJ2-2; possible D gene TRBD2, 5 bases. The ends were cut back, 0 bases at V and 9 bases at J, with 11 bases in the middle. Germline V gene data show CDR1 as LGHNA and CDR2 as YSLEER. This CDR3 has 14 residues. The CDR3 DNA reads as TGCGCCAGCAGCCAAGAAGTAAGCGGCAGGGAGCTGTTTTTT. This gives the protein CASSQEVSGRELFF.

This rearrangement joins TRBV7-6 to TRBJ2-5; TRBD1 matches at 9 bases. TRBJ2-7 explains the end of the DNA better; the J call may be wrong. The CDR3 runs to 16 residues. CDR1 SGHVS and CDR2 FNYEAQ come from the germline V gene. The CDR3 nucleotides read TGTGCCAGCAGCTCCCTCGACGGGGACAGGGTACACGAGCAGTACTTC. It translates to CASSSLDGDRVHEQYF.

V and J are TRBV7-9 and TRBJ2-3; tentatively, D is TRBD2 (6 bases). This CDR3 region has 14 residues. Looked up from germline, CDR1 is SEHNR and CDR2 is FQNEAQ (reference sequence). The V gene lost 7 bases and the J gene lost 5 bases, with 16 bases spanning the gap. The CDR3 sequence is CASTLRDEGDTQYF. Here the CDR3 DNA reads TGTGCCAGCACCCTGCGGGACGAGGGAGATACGCAGTATTTT.

V and J are TRBV7-9 and TRBJ1-4; TRBD1 agrees at 7 bases. CDR3 length: 17 amino acids. Per the germline V gene, CDR1 is SEHNR and CDR2 is FQNEAQ (reference sequence). The junction had 10 bases not matched to a gene; V was cut back by 3 bases and J by 3 bases. The CDR3, as DNA: TGTGCCAGCAGCTTTACCCAGGGGGTGGTACCTAATGAAAAACTGTTTTTT. Translated: CASSFTQGVVPNEKLFF.

The chain uses TRBV7-3 and TRBJ2-5; TRBD2 matches 11 bases. The junction had 4 bases not matched to a gene; V was cut back by 3 bases and J by 4 bases. From germline, CDR1 is SGHTA and CDR2 FQGTGA. The CDR3 loop spans 15 amino acids. CDR3 in amino acids: CASSFLAGGIETQYF. In DNA, the CDR3 is TGTGCCAGCAGCTTCCTAGCGGGGGGAATAGAGACCCAGTACTTC.

The rearrangement links TRBV7-2 to TRBJ2-1; D is uncertain. V dropped 5 bases and J dropped 7 bases, with 12 bases sitting between them. The CDR3 has 13 amino acids. Looked up from germline, CDR1 is SGHTA and CDR2 is FQGNSA. The CDR3 spells CASSPLLGNEQFF. CDR3 bases: TGTGCCAGCAGCCCCCTTCTAGGAAATGAGCAGTTCTTC.

This rearrangement joins TRBV7-3 to TRBJ2-5; a weak D match, TRBD2 (6 bases). The CDR3 covers 15 residues. Trimming removed 2 bases at V and 5 bases at J, with 15 bases between. The germline V gene has CDR1 SGHTA and CDR2 FQGTGA. CDR3 residues: CASSLFVGLRETQYF. As DNA, the CDR3 is TGTGCCAGCAGCTTATTTGTCGGACTAAGGGAGACCCAGTACTTC. The whole variable domain, filled in from reference TRBV7-3 and TRBJ2-5, reads GAGVSQTPSNKVTEKGKYVELRCDPISGHTALYWYRQSLGQGPEFLIYFQGTGAADDSGLPNDRFFAVRPEGSVSTLKIQRTERGDSAVYLCASSLFVGLRETQYFGPGTRLLVL.

A single count supports this clone. The chain combines TRBV7-2 with TRBJ2-1; 7 bases agree with TRBD2. Germline-derived CDR1 and CDR2 are SGHTA and FQGNSA. The CDR3 runs to 18 residues. Trimming cost V 5 bases and J 6 bases; bases outside gene matches: 19. Here the CDR3 DNA reads TGTGCCAGCAGCCCCCTCCCCATCGTGACTAGCCGCAGCAATGAGCAGTTCTTC. It codes for CASSPLPIVTSRSNEQFF.

The chain uses TRBV30 and TRBJ1-1; D gene ambiguous. The CDR3 is made up of 12 amino acids. Trimming stripped 3 bases from V and 0 bases from J, with 5 bases between. In germline, CDR1 is GTSNPN, CDR2 SVGIG (reference sequence). The CDR3 loop is CAWSGVNTEAFF. CDR3 DNA: TGTGCCTGGAGCGGAGTGAACACTGAAGCTTTCTTT.

The CDR3 nucleotides read TGTGCCAGTAGCTACCAGGGAGGGGGCACTGAAGCTTTCTTT. Its protein is CASSYQGGGTEAFF. The gene calls are TRBV19 and TRBJ1-1, with D possibly matching TRBD1 (6 bases). The CDR3 sequence is 14 residues long. Germline V gene lookup returns CDR1 LNHDA and CDR2 SQIVND (reference sequence). Trimming left V 6 bases short and J 4 bases short, with 15 bases between.

The gene calls are TRBV10-3 and TRBJ2-4; D gene uncertain. The CDR3 is 12 residues long. Trimming left V 0 bases short and J 8 bases short, with 5 bases between. Germline CDR1 reads ENHRY; CDR2 reads SYGVKD. CDR3 in amino acids: CAISESQDIQYF. CDR3 in DNA: TGTGCCATCAGTGAGTCGCAGGACATTCAGTACTTC.

This clone was recorded once. This chain joins TRBV7-9 and TRBJ2-6; a possible D gene is TRBD2 (6 bases). The CDR3 totals 17 residues. V was cut by 2 bases and J by 3 bases, with 14 bases left in between. Germline V CDR1 and CDR2: SEHNR, FQNEAQ (reference sequence). The CDR3 spells CASSLPGEQGGANVLTF. The CDR3 DNA follows: TGTGCCAGCAGCTTACCGGGGGAGCAAGGTGGGGCCAACGTCCTGACTTTC.

The rearrangement joins TRBV4-3 to TRBJ2-7; D might be TRBD2 (6 bases). V lost 0 bases and J lost 2, with 14 bases in between. Germline V gives CDR1 LGHNA, CDR2 YSLEER. This CDR3 region has 16 residues. The CDR3: CASSQDMGGYTYEQYF. In DNA, the CDR3 is TGCGCCAGCAGCCAAGATATGGGGGGATACACCTACGAGCAGTACTTC.

The chain links TRBV4-2 to TRBJ1-2; maybe TRBD1 (5 bases). The germline V gene has CDR1 LGHNA and CDR2 YNFKEQ. The CDR3 is 16 amino acids. V lost 3 bases and J 4 bases, leaving 18 bases between the germline ends. Here the CDR3 DNA reads TGTGCCAGCAGCCAGGCGCAGGGTGGGCAGCCCTATGGCTACACCTTC. It encodes CASSQAQGGQPYGYTF.

V gene TRBV5-1 combines with J gene TRBJ1-5; 7 nucleotides agree with TRBD1. CDR3 length equals 15 residues. The V segment lost 0 bases and the J segment 2 bases; nucleotides outside the gene matches: 2. Germline CDR1 reads SGHRS; CDR2 reads YFSETQ. The DNA of the CDR3 is TGCGCCAGCAGCTTGGGACAGGGCGGCAATCAGCCCCAGCATTTT. Translating it yields CASSLGQGGNQPQHF.

This clone was found once. The chain has TRBV4-2 and TRBJ2-1; 13 positions agree with TRBD2. V gave up 6 bases and J gave up 8 bases; unmatched junction bases: 1. The CDR3 covers 13 residues. The germline V gene has CDR1 LGHNA and CDR2 YNFKEQ. CDR3 in DNA: TGTGCCAGCAGGACTAGCGGGGGGCATGAGCAGTTCTTC. Its protein product is CASRTSGGHEQFF.

V gene TRBV6-5 combines with J gene TRBJ1-2, with D maybe TRBD1 (6 bases). V lost 2 bases, J lost 5 bases, and 15 bases lay in between. Germline CDR1 and CDR2: MNHEY and SVGAGI. This CDR3 region has 15 residues. The CDR3 coding sequence is TGTGCCAGCAGTTACGGGGGGGCGCACTCGTATGGCTACACCTTC. This encodes CASSYGGAHSYGYTF.